These 15 T cell receptor beta chains were all obtained from the same sample, sequenced in a study of CD4 and CD8 cells across lung adenocarcinoma regions. One entry per CDR3 protein, called by TCRdb with MiXCR from the PCR reads. The sample records over 7,500 distinct CDR3 sequences, roughly 50% being singletons. Source material: CD8+ T cells from the margin of a lung tumor. The receptors were sampled from a female donor with lung adenocarcinoma. The CD4 and CD8 labels of this study may be unreliable.

V usage is TRBV6-2 or TRBV6-3 and J usage is TRBJ2-3; TRBD2 agrees at 9 bases. CDR1 and CDR2 from the germline V gene are MNHEY and SVGEGT. This CDR3 is 14 amino acids long. The V and J ends lost 4 bases and 10 bases, in that order; junction bases with no gene match: 9. This CDR3 reads CASSFVAGVGAQYF. CDR3 nucleotides: TGTGCCAGCAGTTTTGTAGCGGGAGTTGGGGCGCAGTATTTT.

This clonotype rates as medium-sized. The chain joins TRBV6-1 to TRBJ2-5; the D is unclear. The J call may be faulty, since TRBJ2-7 better matches the DNA end. The CDR3 is 14 amino acids. Germline V gives CDR1 MNHNS, CDR2 SASEGT. As DNA, the CDR3 is TGTGCCAGCAGTGAAGCGCGCGACCCATACGAGCAGTACGTC. It translates to CASSEARDPYEQYV.

This clonotype has only one observation. This sequence joins TRBV7-2 and TRBJ2-3, with a weak D call TRBD1 (6 bases). The CDR3 contains 14 residues. Germline CDR1 and CDR2: SGHTA and FQGNSA. The V and J ends lost 5 bases and 7 bases respectively, with 16 bases between them. The CDR3 DNA reads as TGTGCCAGCAGCCCAGGACAGCCTCGCTATACGCAGTATTTT. As protein: CASSPGQPRYTQYF.

The rearrangement joins TRBV10-3 to TRBJ2-2; D ambiguous. The length of the CDR3 is 16 residues. Germline V lookup: CDR1 ENHRY, CDR2 SYGVKD. Trimming stripped 0 bases from V and 0 bases from J, with 8 bases between. In nucleotides, the CDR3 is TGTGCCATCAGTGAGTCACATGGTGCGAACACCGGGGAGCTGTTTTTT. Residues: CAISESHGANTGELFF.

On this clonotype itself: An end of the junction does not agree with germline; a read error may underlie this. The J gene is TRBJ2-4, the V gene TRBV6-1; D may correspond to TRBD1 or TRBD2 (5 bases each). Germline V gene data show CDR1 as MNHNS and CDR2 as SASEGT. The CDR3 extends over 16 amino acids. The CDR3 region has the DNA TGTGCCAGCCGTCGGTCGGGGCTGGGAGCCAAAAACATGCAGTACTTC. Its translation is CASRRSGLGAKNMQYF.

The chain is built from TRBV25-1 and TRBJ2-6; D call uncertain. The CDR3 length is 17 residues. Trimming left V 7 bases short and J 0 bases short, with 16 bases between. Germline V gene sequence: CDR1 MGHDK, CDR2 SYGVNS. Here the CDR3 reads CASTSNLGNSGANVLTF. Here the CDR3 DNA reads TGTGCCAGCACCTCGAATTTGGGGAACTCTGGGGCCAACGTCCTGACTTTC.

The genes are TRBV27 and TRBJ2-5, with 7 bases matching TRBD2. The CDR3 extends over 14 amino acids. Trimming at V came to 7 bases and at J to 1 base, leaving 6 bases not matched to a gene. CDR1 is MNHEY and CDR2 is SMNVEV in the germline V gene (reference sequence). In nucleotides, the CDR3 is TGTGCCAGCACTCCTAGCGGAGTCCAAGAGACCCAGTACTTC. Translation gives CASTPSGVQETQYF.

This clonotype is medium-sized within its sample. The chain uses TRBV10-2 and TRBJ2-1; D ambiguous. V lost 1 base, J lost 8 bases, and 9 bases lay in between. CDR3 length: 13 residues. Germline CDR1 WSHSY, CDR2 SAAADI. The CDR3 loop reads CASSEWARHEQFF. The CDR3 DNA is TGCGCCAGCAGTGAGTGGGCTCGCCATGAGCAGTTCTTC.

About this clonotype: A junction boundary mismatches the germline segment, possibly from a read error. V usage is TRBV6-1 and J usage is TRBJ2-5; D ambiguous. Gene TRBJ2-7 matches the end of the DNA better, so the J call may be wrong. CDR1 and CDR2 (germline): MNHNS, SASEGT. CDR3 length: 13 amino acids. The CDR3 nucleotides are TGTGCCGGCAGTGTGGGCACAAACTACGAGCAGTACTTC. Amino acids: CAGSVGTNYEQYF.

This clonotype is labeled as medium-sized. This chain joins TRBV6-1 and TRBJ2-1; TRBD2 is a possible D gene (6 bases). The DNA end is a closer match to TRBJ2-7, so the J assignment may be wrong. CDR1 is MNHNS and CDR2 is SASEGT in the germline V gene. CDR3 size: 15 residues. CDR3 protein: CASSVGGRTYYEQYF. The CDR3 DNA sequence: TGTGCCAGCAGTGTTGGTGGGAGGACCTACTACGAGCAGTACTTC.

Regarding this clonotype: The junction does not match germline at one end; this may be a read error. The gene calls are TRBV27 and TRBJ2-3, with TRBD1 matching over 7 bases. The CDR3 totals 15 residues. CDR1 and CDR2 (germline): MNHEY, SMNVEV (reference sequence). As DNA, the CDR3 is TGTGCCAGCGGGCAGGGGGTAGGACTCACAGAGACGCAGTATTTT. It specifies CASGQGVGLTETQYF.

With regard to this clonotype: A junction end diverges from the germline sequence, so it may reflect a read error. This chain connects TRBV10-1 to TRBJ2-1, with 7 bases lining up with TRBD1. This CDR3 is 14 amino acids long. Germline V gives CDR1 WNHNN, CDR2 SYGVQD (reference sequence). The CDR3 DNA reads as TGCGCCAGCAGTGAGCTGGGGACAGCCGGCGTTCGGTTCTTT. The encoded protein is CASSELGTAGVRFF.

The CDR3 is CSGSPGLEREQFF. In DNA form, the CDR3 reads TGCAGTGGATCACCGGGACTAGAACGCGAGCAGTTCTTC. The V call is TRBV20-1, the J call TRBJ2-1, with TRBD2 matching 8 bases. J gave up 10 bases and V 7 bases, and 12 bases lay outside the gene matches. This CDR3 comprises 13 residues. Per germline, CDR1 DFQATT and CDR2 SNEGSKA (reference sequence).

As for this clonotype: A much larger clone lies a single base off, so this may be a read error. The chain employs TRBV7-9 and TRBJ2-1; D is unresolved. Trimming cost V 5 bases and J 13 bases, with 15 bases left between them. The CDR3 totals 12 residues. Germline-derived CDR1 and CDR2 are SEHNR and FQNEAQ (reference sequence). CDR3 coding DNA: TGTGCCAGCAGCCCCGAGGCGGAGACCCAGTTCTTC. Its protein is CASSPEAETQFF. Full variable domain (remainder filled in from reference TRBV7-9 and TRBJ2-1): DTGVSQNPRHKITKRGQNVTFRCDPISEHNRLYWYRQTLGQGPEFLTYFQNEAQLEKSRLLSDRFSAERPKGSFSTLEIQRTEQGDSAMYLCASSPEAETQFFGPGTRLTVL.

J is TRBJ2-3 and V is TRBV10-1; D not certain. With the DNA end fitting TRBJ2-7 better, the J assignment may be wrong. This CDR3 has 14 residues. Germline-derived CDR1 and CDR2 are WNHNN and SYGVQD (reference sequence). The CDR3 sequence is CAGKVSQDPDTQYF. In DNA, the CDR3 is TGCGCGGGCAAGGTGAGCCAAGACCCAGATACGCAGTACTTC.